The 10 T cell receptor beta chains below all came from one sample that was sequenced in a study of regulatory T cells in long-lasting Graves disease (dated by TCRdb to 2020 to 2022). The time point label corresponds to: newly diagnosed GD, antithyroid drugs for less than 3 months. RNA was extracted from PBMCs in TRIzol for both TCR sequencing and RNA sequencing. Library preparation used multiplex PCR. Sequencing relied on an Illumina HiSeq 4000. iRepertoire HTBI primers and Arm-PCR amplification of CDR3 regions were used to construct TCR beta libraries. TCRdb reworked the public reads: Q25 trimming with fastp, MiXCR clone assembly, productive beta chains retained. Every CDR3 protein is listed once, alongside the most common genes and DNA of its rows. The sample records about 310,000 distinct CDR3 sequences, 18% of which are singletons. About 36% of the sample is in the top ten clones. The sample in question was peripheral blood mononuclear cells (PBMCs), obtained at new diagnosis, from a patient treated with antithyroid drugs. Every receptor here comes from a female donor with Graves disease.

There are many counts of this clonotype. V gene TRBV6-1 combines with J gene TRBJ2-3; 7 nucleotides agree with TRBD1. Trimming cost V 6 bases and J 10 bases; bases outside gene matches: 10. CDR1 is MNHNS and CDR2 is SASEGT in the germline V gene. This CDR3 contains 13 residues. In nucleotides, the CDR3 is TGTGCCAGCAGACCCCTGGGACAGCCTGCGCAGTATTTT. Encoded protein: CASRPLGQPAQYF.

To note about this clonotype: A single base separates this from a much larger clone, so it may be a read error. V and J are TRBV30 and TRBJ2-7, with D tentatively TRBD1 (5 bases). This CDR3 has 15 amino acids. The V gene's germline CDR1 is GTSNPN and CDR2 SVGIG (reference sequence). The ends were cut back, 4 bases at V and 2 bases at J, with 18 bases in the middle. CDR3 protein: CAWTVNRQLTYEQYF. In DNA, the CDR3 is TGTGCCTGGACTGTTAACAGGCAGCTAACCTACGAGCAGTACTTC.

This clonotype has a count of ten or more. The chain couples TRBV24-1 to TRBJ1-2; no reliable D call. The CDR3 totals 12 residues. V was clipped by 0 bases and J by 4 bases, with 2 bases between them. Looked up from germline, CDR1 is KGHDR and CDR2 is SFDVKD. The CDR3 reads CATSDLGYGYTF. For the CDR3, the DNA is TGTGCCACCAGTGATTTGGGCTATGGCTACACCTTC.

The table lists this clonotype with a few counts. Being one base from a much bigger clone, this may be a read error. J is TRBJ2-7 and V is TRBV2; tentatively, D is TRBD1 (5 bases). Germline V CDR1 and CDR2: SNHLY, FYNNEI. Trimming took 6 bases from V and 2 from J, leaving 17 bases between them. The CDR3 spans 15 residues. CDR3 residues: CASSPLGQMAYEQYF. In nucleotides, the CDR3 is TGTGCCAGCAGCCCCCTGGGGCAGATGGCCTACGAGCAGTACTTC. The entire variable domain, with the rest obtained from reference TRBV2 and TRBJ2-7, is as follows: EPEVTQTPSHQVTQMGQEVILRCVPISNHLYFYWYRQILGQKVEFLVSFYNNEISEKSEIFDDQFSVERPDGSNFTLKIRSTKLEDSAMYFCASSPLGQMAYEQYFGPGTRLTVT.

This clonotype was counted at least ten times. The CDR3 spells CASSFTTGQETQYF. The CDR3 nucleotides read TGTGCCAGCAGCTTTACGACAGGGCAAGAGACCCAGTACTTC. This chain uses TRBV13 with TRBJ2-5, with 7 bases identical to TRBD1. V lost 3 bases and J lost 2; bases outside the gene matches: 3. The CDR3 extends over 14 amino acids. Germline assignment: CDR1 PRHDT and CDR2 FYEKMQ (reference sequence).

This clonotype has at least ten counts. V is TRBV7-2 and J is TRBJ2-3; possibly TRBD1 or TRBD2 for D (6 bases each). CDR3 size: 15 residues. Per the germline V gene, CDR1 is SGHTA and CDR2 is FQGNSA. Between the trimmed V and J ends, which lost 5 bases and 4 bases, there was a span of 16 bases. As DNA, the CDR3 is TGTGCCAGCAGCACGCAAGGAGGGGGGCCAGATACGCAGTATTTT. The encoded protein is CASSTQGGGPDTQYF.

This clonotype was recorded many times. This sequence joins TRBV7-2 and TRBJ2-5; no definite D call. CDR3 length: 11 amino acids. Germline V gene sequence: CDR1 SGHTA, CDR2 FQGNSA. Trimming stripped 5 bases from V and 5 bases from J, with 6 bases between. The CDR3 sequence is CASSNGETQYF. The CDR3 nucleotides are TGTGCCAGCAGCAACGGCGAGACCCAGTACTTC.

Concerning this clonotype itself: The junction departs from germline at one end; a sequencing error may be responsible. The CDR3 DNA reads TGTGCCAGCCGACTAGAAGGGGGCAATGAGCGGTTCTTC. This sequence encodes CASRLEGGNERFF. V usage is TRBV12-3 or TRBV12-4 and J usage is TRBJ2-1, with a weak D call TRBD1 (7 bases). There are 13 residues in the CDR3.

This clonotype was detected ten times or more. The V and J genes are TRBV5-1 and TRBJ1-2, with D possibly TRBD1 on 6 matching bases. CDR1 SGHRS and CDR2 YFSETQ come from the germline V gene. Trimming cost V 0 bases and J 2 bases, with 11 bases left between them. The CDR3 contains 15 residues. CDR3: CASSLGPGTNYGYTF. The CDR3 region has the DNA TGCGCCAGCAGCTTGGGCCCGGGGACAAACTATGGCTACACCTTC.

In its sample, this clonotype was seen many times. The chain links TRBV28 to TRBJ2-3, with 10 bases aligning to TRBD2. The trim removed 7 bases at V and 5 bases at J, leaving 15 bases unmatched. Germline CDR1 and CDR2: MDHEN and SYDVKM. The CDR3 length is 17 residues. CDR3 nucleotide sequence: TGTGCCAGCACCCCGACTTTCCAGCGGGGGGGAGGAGATACGCAGTATTTT. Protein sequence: CASTPTFQRGGGDTQYF.